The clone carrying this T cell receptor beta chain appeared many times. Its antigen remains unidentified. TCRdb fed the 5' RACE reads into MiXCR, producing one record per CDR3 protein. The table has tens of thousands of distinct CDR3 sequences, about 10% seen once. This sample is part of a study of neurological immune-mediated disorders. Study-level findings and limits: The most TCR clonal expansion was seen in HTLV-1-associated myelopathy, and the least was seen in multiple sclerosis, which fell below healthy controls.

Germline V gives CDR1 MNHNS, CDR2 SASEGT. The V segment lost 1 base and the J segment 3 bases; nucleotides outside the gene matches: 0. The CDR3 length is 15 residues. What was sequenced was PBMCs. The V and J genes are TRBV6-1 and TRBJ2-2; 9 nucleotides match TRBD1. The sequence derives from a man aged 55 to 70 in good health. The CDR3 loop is CASSEGTGDTGELFF. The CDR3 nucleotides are TGTGCCAGCAGTGAAGGGACAGGGGACACCGGGGAGCTGTTTTTT.